The 25 T cell receptor beta chains below were found in one sample sequenced in a study of blood T cell repertoires in COVID-19. The method was immunoSEQ multiplex PCR; TCRdb's version includes in-frame clones alone and lacks a portion of them. In the table there are approximately 200,000 clones, about nine tenths of which are singletons. The sample consisted of peripheral blood. Receptors were obtained from a man in his thirties or forties with acute or convalescent COVID-19.

CDR3: CASSMTGGGLNEQFF. CDR3 nucleotides: TGTGCCAGTAGTATGACAGGGGGGGGCCTCAATGAGCAGTTCTTC. V is TRBV19 and J is TRBJ2-1; 9 bases are a match to TRBD1. CDR1 is LNHDA and CDR2 is SQIVND in the germline V gene (reference sequence). The V gene end was trimmed by 3 bases and the J gene end by 6 bases; junction bases not matched to a gene: 6. The CDR3 is 15 amino acids.

The CDR3 region is CASSSAGPNTEAFF. The DNA of the CDR3 is TGTGCCAGCAGCTCCGCAGGGCCGAACACTGAAGCTTTCTTT. The rearrangement uses TRBV7-2 and TRBJ1-1; D may be TRBD1 (5 bases). This CDR3 contains 14 residues. CDR1 is SGHTA, CDR2 FQGNSA, per germline. V lost 4 bases and J lost 1, with 10 bases in between.

The rearrangement links TRBV10-1 to TRBJ2-3; 10 bases match TRBD2. Germline CDR1 reads WNHNN; CDR2 reads SYGVQD (reference sequence). Trimming took 5 bases from V and 8 from J; bases not matched to a gene: 4. The CDR3 has 13 amino acids. Here the CDR3 DNA reads TGCGCCAGCAGTTCTAGCGGGAGCGCTACGCAGTATTTT. Translation: CASSSSGSATQYF.

This clone occurred once. The V gene is TRBV7-9, the J gene TRBJ1-1; 9 bases fit TRBD1. Germline values: CDR1 SEHNR, CDR2 FQNEAQ (reference sequence). This CDR3 spans 15 amino acids. V dropped 5 bases and J dropped 6; count of bases not matched to a gene: 10. The CDR3 loop reads CASSAADRGISEAFF. For the CDR3, the DNA is TGTGCCAGCAGCGCCGCGGACAGGGGTATCTCTGAAGCTTTCTTT.

The chain recombines TRBV5-5 with TRBJ1-5, with TRBD1 matching over 8 bases. This CDR3 region has 13 residues. Trimming at V came to 0 bases and at J to 12 bases, leaving 5 bases not matched to a gene. Germline V gene sequence: CDR1 SGHKS, CDR2 YYEKEE (reference sequence). CDR3 residues: CASSLGLQGGQHF. CDR3 nucleotides: TGTGCCAGCAGCTTGGGACTACAGGGGGGCCAGCATTTT.

This clone was recorded only once. V and J are TRBV28 and TRBJ1-2; D ambiguous. The CDR3 is 12 amino acids. Trimming shortened V by 4 bases and J by 1 base, and 4 bases separated the two germline ends. Germline-derived CDR1 and CDR2 are MDHEN and SYDVKM. The chain's CDR3 is CASSSDNYGYTF. CDR3 DNA: TGTGCCAGCAGTTCAGATAACTATGGCTACACCTTC.

This sequence joins TRBV28 and TRBJ1-1, with 7 bases identical to TRBD1. The CDR3 is 16 residues long. Germline V gives CDR1 MDHEN, CDR2 SYDVKM. J gave up 0 bases and V 3 bases, and 7 bases lay outside the gene matches. As DNA, the CDR3 is TGTGCCAGCAGTTTTACGACAGGGATGATGAACACTGAAGCTTTCTTT. This gives the protein CASSFTTGMMNTEAFF.

The rearrangement joins TRBV19 to TRBJ2-5, with 11 nucleotides matching TRBD2. The CDR3 consists of 15 residues. CDR1 is LNHDA and CDR2 is SQIVND in the germline V gene (reference sequence). The V segment lost 3 bases and the J segment 6 bases; nucleotides outside the gene matches: 6. CDR3 coding DNA: TGTGCCAGTAGTATGACTAGCGGGACGGGAAAGACCCAGTACTTC. Its translation: CASSMTSGTGKTQYF. The full variable domain, with the rest looked up from reference TRBV19 and TRBJ2-5, is DGGITQSPKYLFRKEGQNVTLSCEQNLNHDAMYWYRQDPGQGLRLIYYSQIVNDFQKGDIAEGYSVSREKKESFPLTVTSAQKNPTAFYLCASSMTSGTGKTQYFGPGTRLLVL.

The chain links TRBV19 to TRBJ2-5; 8 bases agree with TRBD2. V trimming: 7 bases; J trimming: 1 base; junction bases outside the gene matches: 8. This CDR3 region has 15 residues. Germline CDR1 is LNHDA and CDR2 is SQIVND (reference sequence). CDR3: CASTSWSGGQETQYF. CDR3 sequence (DNA): TGTGCCAGTACCTCGTGGAGCGGGGGCCAAGAGACCCAGTACTTC.

The chain links TRBV10-3 to TRBJ2-5; 8 bases are shared with TRBD1. CDR3 length: 13 amino acids. Germline trimming cut 7 bases from V and 4 bases from J; bases unmatched to any gene: 5. Germline values: CDR1 ENHRY, CDR2 SYGVKD. The CDR3 region is CAINQGAGETQYF. Here the CDR3 DNA reads TGTGCCATCAATCAGGGGGCGGGAGAGACCCAGTACTTC.

The chain couples TRBV19 to TRBJ1-6; 8 bases align to TRBD1. This CDR3 spans 14 amino acids. Germline CDR1 and CDR2: LNHDA and SQIVND (reference sequence). V lost 3 bases, J lost 9 bases, and 4 bases stayed unmatched. The CDR3 nucleotides read TGTGCCAGTAGTATCGGACAGGGAAGTTCACCCCTCCACTTT. It translates to CASSIGQGSSPLHF.

The gene calls are TRBV18 and TRBJ1-3, with TRBD1 matching 8 bases. The CDR3 runs 16 residues. Germline values: CDR1 KGHSH, CDR2 LQKENI. Trimming cost V 3 bases and J 4 bases; bases outside gene matches: 8. CDR3 sequence (DNA): TGTGCCAGCTCACCGAGGACAGGGCGTTCGGGAAACACCATATATTTT. This translates into CASSPRTGRSGNTIYF.

The genes are TRBV15 and TRBJ2-1; 9 bases align to TRBD2. Trimming took 0 bases from V and 2 from J; bases not matched to a gene: 11. CDR1 and CDR2 from the germline V gene are LNHNV and YYDKDF (reference sequence). The CDR3 spans 19 residues. The CDR3, as DNA: TGTGCCACCAGCAGAGAGCTAGCGGGGAGTGCCCTGACCTACAATGAGCAGTTCTTC. It translates to CATSRELAGSALTYNEQFF.

J is TRBJ2-5 and V is TRBV5-1, with TRBD2 matching over 8 bases. The CDR3 runs to 15 residues. CDR1 and CDR2 from the germline V gene are SGHRS and YFSETQ. The V gene end was trimmed by 0 bases and the J gene end by 5 bases; junction bases not matched to a gene: 6. This chain's CDR3 is CASSLDRGGRETQYF. The CDR3 nucleotides are TGCGCCAGCAGCTTGGACCGGGGGGGCCGTGAGACCCAGTACTTC.

For the CDR3, the DNA is TGTGCCAGCAGCTCAGGCGAGAGGAACACTGAAGCTTTCTTT. It codes for CASSSGERNTEAFF. This sequence joins TRBV7-9 and TRBJ1-1, with D uncertain. This CDR3 has 14 amino acids. Germline V gene sequence: CDR1 SEHNR, CDR2 FQNEAQ (reference sequence). V was clipped by 4 bases and J by 1 base, with 10 bases between them.

The chain couples TRBV5-1 to TRBJ1-1; TRBD1 is a possible D gene (6 bases). Trimming removed 6 bases from V and 3 bases from J, with 15 bases in between. The CDR3 sequence is 14 residues long. Germline CDR1 is SGHRS and CDR2 is YFSETQ. The CDR3 sequence: CASNAGGYDTEAFF. DNA of the CDR3: TGCGCCAGCAACGCTGGGGGCTACGACACTGAAGCTTTCTTT.

In its sample, this clone was seen a few times. The chain recombines TRBV27 with TRBJ1-1, with D possibly being TRBD1 (6 bases). The CDR3 is 15 amino acids. Looked up from germline, CDR1 is MNHEY and CDR2 is SMNVEV (reference sequence). V was trimmed by 3 bases and J by 0 bases, leaving 11 bases between them. The chain's CDR3 is CASSFQGLLNTEAFF. The CDR3 DNA reads TGTGCCAGCAGTTTCCAGGGGCTGTTGAACACTGAAGCTTTCTTT.

The rearrangement links TRBV28 to TRBJ2-2; 10 nucleotides match TRBD2. CDR3 length: 16 residues. The germline V gene has CDR1 MDHEN and CDR2 SYDVKM. Germline trimming cut 1 base from V and 6 bases from J; bases unmatched to any gene: 5. The CDR3: CASSLFSLAGAGELFF. Here the CDR3 DNA reads TGTGCCAGCAGTTTATTCAGTCTAGCGGGAGCCGGGGAGCTGTTTTTT.

CDR3 amino acids: CASSPKTGSGELFF. CDR3 coding DNA: TGTGCCAGCTCACCCAAGACAGGGTCCGGGGAGCTGTTTTTT. The chain uses TRBV18 and TRBJ2-2; TRBD1 matches 7 bases. Germline V gives CDR1 KGHSH, CDR2 LQKENI. The CDR3 runs to 14 residues. J gave up 6 bases and V 3 bases, and 4 bases lay outside the gene matches.

The rearrangement links TRBV29-1 to TRBJ1-2; 8 positions match TRBD1. Germline-derived CDR1 and CDR2 are SQVTM and ANQGSEA. This CDR3 is built from 14 residues. The V gene end was trimmed by 7 bases and the J gene end by 1 base; junction bases not matched to a gene: 8. As DNA, the CDR3 is TGCAGCGCCACGGGGACAGGCAATAACTATGGCTACACCTTC. This sequence encodes CSATGTGNNYGYTF.

V is TRBV29-1 and J is TRBJ2-1; D perhaps matches TRBD1 (5 bases). V lost 3 bases and J 3 bases, leaving 9 bases between the germline ends. This CDR3 has 13 residues. Germline V gene data show CDR1 as SQVTM and CDR2 as ANQGSEA. CDR3 bases: TGCAGCGTTGATAGGGGCGGCTACAATGAGCAGTTCTTC. This encodes CSVDRGGYNEQFF.

The chain recombines TRBV19 with TRBJ1-2; TRBD1 aligns across 11 bases. J lost 4 bases, V lost 5 bases, and 3 bases had no gene match. Germline CDR1 reads LNHDA; CDR2 reads SQIVND (reference sequence). CDR3 length: 14 amino acids. In DNA, the CDR3 is TGTGCCAGTAGTCTCGGACAGGGGGCCTATGGCTACACCTTC. As protein: CASSLGQGAYGYTF. The entire variable domain, with the rest obtained from reference TRBV19 and TRBJ1-2, is as follows: DGGITQSPKYLFRKEGQNVTLSCEQNLNHDAMYWYRQDPGQGLRLIYYSQIVNDFQKGDIAEGYSVSREKKESFPLTVTSAQKNPTAFYLCASSLGQGAYGYTFGSGTRLTVV.

The genes are TRBV19 and TRBJ1-5; D might be TRBD1 (5 bases). CDR3 length: 14 amino acids. Germline CDR1 is LNHDA and CDR2 is SQIVND (reference sequence). The V and J ends lost 5 bases and 3 bases respectively, with 11 bases between them. The CDR3 sequence: CASSYDSLNQPQHF. The CDR3 DNA reads as TGTGCCAGTAGTTATGACAGCCTCAATCAGCCCCAGCATTTT.

This clone appeared once. This chain connects TRBV7-9 to TRBJ2-7; TRBD2 matches 8 bases. CDR1 is SEHNR, CDR2 FQNEAQ, per germline (reference sequence). The CDR3 is made up of 17 amino acids. Losses at the gene ends were 2 bases for V and 4 bases for J; bases not matched to a gene: 13. This chain's CDR3 is CASSLIRQERERYEQYF. The DNA for the CDR3 is TGTGCCAGCAGCTTAATTCGCCAAGAGCGGGAGCGGTACGAGCAGTACTTC.

The J gene is TRBJ1-2, the V gene TRBV5-3; 8 nucleotides align to TRBD1. TRBV5-3 falls under the ORF class, with uncertain function. With V trimmed by 4 bases and J by 4 bases, 9 bases remained unmatched. There are 15 residues in the CDR3. The CDR3 is CARSTRTGNCYGYTF. In DNA, the CDR3 is TGTGCCAGAAGCACTCGGACAGGGAATTGCTATGGCTACACCTTC.